This entry lists 31 T cell receptor beta chains sequenced from one sample in a study of T cell changes during pregnancy in multiple sclerosis. The protocol was immunoSEQ multiplex PCR, while the TCRdb copy is restricted to in-frame clones and leaves out a portion. Of about 79,000 clones listed, around 93% are singletons. The sequences come from peripheral blood, collected in the second trimester of pregnancy. These receptor sequences come from a female donor in good health, enrolled as a control in a pregnancy study.

The table lists this clone with a count of one. The rearrangement links TRBV6-6 to TRBJ2-7; TRBD2 matches 9 bases. Losses at the gene ends were 7 bases for V and 0 bases for J; bases not matched to a gene: 10. The V gene's germline CDR1 is MNHNY and CDR2 SVGAGI (reference sequence). The CDR3 is 16 amino acids. For the CDR3, the DNA is TGTGCCAGCATCGATATAGCGGGGGCCAACTCCTACGAGCAGTACTTC. This sequence encodes CASIDIAGANSYEQYF.

This chain links TRBV29-1 with TRBJ2-7; D may be TRBD2 (5 bases). Trimming took 1 base from V and 3 from J, leaving 13 bases between them. Germline CDR1 is SQVTM and CDR2 is ANQGSEA. The CDR3 runs to 14 residues. The CDR3 here is CSVEGGAMNYEQYF. CDR3 sequence (DNA): TGCAGCGTTGAAGGGGGAGCGATGAACTACGAGCAGTACTTC.

This clone was counted once. V and J are TRBV10-3 and TRBJ2-6, with TRBD1 matching 9 bases. The CDR3 extends over 19 amino acids. V was clipped by 2 bases and J by 1 base; unmatched bases: 9. In germline, CDR1 is ENHRY, CDR2 SYGVKD. This CDR3 reads CAISETTGGVLSGANVLTF. The CDR3 nucleotides are TGTGCCATCAGTGAGACGACAGGGGGAGTCCTTTCTGGGGCCAACGTCCTGACTTTC.

The count of this clone is one. This chain uses TRBV7-6 with TRBJ1-5; TRBD1 is a possible D gene (5 bases). The V gene lost 1 base and the J gene lost 4 bases, with 11 bases spanning the gap. Germline V lookup: CDR1 SGHVS, CDR2 FNYEAQ. The CDR3 spans 15 residues. CDR3 DNA: TGTGCCAGCAGCTTAGGCAGGGTCGGGAATCAGCCCCAGCATTTT. It translates to CASSLGRVGNQPQHF.

The chain links TRBV7-2 to TRBJ1-2; no clear D. This CDR3 is built from 12 residues. V was shortened by 4 bases and J by 7 bases, with 10 bases between the two germline ends. Germline V gene sequence: CDR1 SGHTA, CDR2 FQGNSA. CDR3 nucleotides: TGTGCCAGCAGCTCCGGTTCGAGTGGCTACACCTTC. Translated, it gives CASSSGSSGYTF.

The gene calls are TRBV25-1 and TRBJ2-2, with 7 positions matching TRBD2. The J segment lost 2 bases and the V segment lost 6 bases, leaving 6 bases of the junction unmatched. The CDR3 extends over 15 amino acids. The germline V gene encodes CDR1 MGHDK and CDR2 SYGVNS. Here the CDR3 DNA reads TGTGCCAGCAGGGGGGGGGAGATTAACACCGGGGAGCTGTTTTTT. Translated: CASRGGEINTGELFF.

The chain couples TRBV4-3 to TRBJ1-2, with D possibly being TRBD1 (6 bases). The CDR3 sequence is 13 residues long. Per germline, CDR1 LGHNA and CDR2 YSLEER. Trimming took off 0 bases at V and 9 bases at J, with 11 bases between the two ends. The CDR3 DNA follows: TGCGCCAGCAGCCAAGAGTTACAGGGAAGCTACACCTTC. Translating gives CASSQELQGSYTF.

This clone came up once. The J gene is TRBJ2-7, the V gene TRBV25-1; TRBD1 matches at 7 bases. V lost 4 bases to trimming and J lost 4 bases; unmatched junction nucleotides: 7. Germline lookup yields CDR1 MGHDK and CDR2 SYGVNS. This CDR3 contains 14 residues. The DNA of the CDR3 is TGTGCCAGCAGTGTGGGACAGAGTCAATACGAGCAGTACTTC. Translated, it gives CASSVGQSQYEQYF.

The J gene is TRBJ2-7, the V gene TRBV5-1; D is perhaps TRBD2 (5 bases). Germline V gives CDR1 SGHRS, CDR2 YFSETQ. V dropped 2 bases and J dropped 2 bases, with 17 bases sitting between them. The CDR3 is 16 residues long. In DNA form, the CDR3 reads TGCGCCAGCAGCTTCGCGGACGGGAATCCTACCTACGAGCAGTACTTC. It codes for CASSFADGNPTYEQYF.

The V and J genes are TRBV7-6 and TRBJ2-7; 7 nucleotides agree with TRBD2. The V and J ends lost 3 bases and 1 base, in that order; junction bases with no gene match: 6. The CDR3 spans 15 residues. CDR1 is SGHVS and CDR2 is FNYEAQ in the germline V gene. This chain's CDR3 is CASSLSQGGSYEQYF. DNA for the CDR3: TGTGCCAGCAGCTTGAGTCAGGGAGGGTCCTACGAGCAGTACTTC.

This rearrangement joins TRBV29-1 to TRBJ1-1, with 9 bases fitting TRBD1. Trimming at V came to 6 bases and at J to 4 bases, leaving 6 bases not matched to a gene. The CDR3 has 13 amino acids. Germline V gives CDR1 SQVTM, CDR2 ANQGSEA. DNA for the CDR3: TGCAGCGTGGGGGACAGGGCGGGCACTGAAGCTTTCTTT. It yields the protein CSVGDRAGTEAFF.

The genes are TRBV29-1 and TRBJ1-1, with 7 bases aligning to TRBD1. The CDR3 contains 13 residues. V dropped 6 bases and J dropped 1; count of bases not matched to a gene: 5. CDR1 and CDR2 from the germline V gene are SQVTM and ANQGSEA. CDR3 sequence: CSVARDRNTEAFF. The CDR3 DNA follows: TGCAGCGTCGCCCGGGACAGGAACACTGAAGCTTTCTTT.

In its sample, this clone is medium-sized. The chain combines TRBV6-4 with TRBJ2-1; D may be TRBD2 (6 bases). V lost 0 bases, J lost 0 bases, and 6 bases lay in between. The CDR3 contains 15 residues. From germline, CDR1 is MRHNA and CDR2 SNTAGT. The CDR3 DNA sequence: TGTGCCAGCAGTGACTCAGCGGGCTCCTACAATGAGCAGTTCTTC. It encodes CASSDSAGSYNEQFF.

The chain combines TRBV10-1 with TRBJ1-4; no reliable D call. CDR3 length: 13 amino acids. Trimming left V 8 bases short and J 8 bases short, with 15 bases between. Germline assignment: CDR1 WNHNN and CDR2 SYGVQD (reference sequence). CDR3 protein: CASPGRSGEKLFF. CDR3 sequence (DNA): TGCGCCAGCCCGGGGAGGTCGGGGGAAAAACTGTTTTTT.

The V gene is TRBV13, the J gene TRBJ2-7, with D perhaps TRBD1 (5 bases). Germline V gene lookup returns CDR1 PRHDT and CDR2 FYEKMQ (reference sequence). The CDR3 runs 12 residues. Trimming cost V 6 bases and J 4 bases, with 10 bases left between them. The DNA of the CDR3 is TGTGCCAGCAGTTCAGGGTTATACGAGCAGTACTTC. Translated: CASSSGLYEQYF.

This sequence joins TRBV18 and TRBJ1-3, with TRBD1 as a possible D gene (5 bases). The CDR3 is 16 residues long. Trimming stripped 1 base from V and 8 bases from J, with 18 bases between. Germline V gene lookup returns CDR1 KGHSH and CDR2 LQKENI. The CDR3 DNA reads as TGTGCCAGCTCACCACGGTTTCCCGCAGGGTCGGACACCATATATTTT. Its translation: CASSPRFPAGSDTIYF.

The rearrangement links TRBV10-3 to TRBJ2-1; 10 nucleotides match TRBD1. CDR1 is ENHRY and CDR2 is SYGVKD in the germline V gene. This CDR3 has 15 residues. The trim removed 0 bases at V and 6 bases at J, leaving 2 bases unmatched. The CDR3 loop is CAISESGQGTNEQFF. DNA of the CDR3: TGTGCCATCAGTGAGTCGGGACAGGGGACCAATGAGCAGTTCTTC.

V and J are TRBV4-1 and TRBJ2-3; 13 bases match TRBD2. J lost 5 bases, V lost 4 bases, and 12 bases had no gene match. Germline CDR1 is MGHRA and CDR2 is YSYEKL. The CDR3 extends over 18 amino acids. The CDR3 here is CASSLRGGLAGAVDTQYF. In DNA form, the CDR3 reads TGCGCCAGCAGCCTCCGAGGCGGACTAGCGGGGGCTGTAGATACGCAGTATTTT.

In this sample, this clone turned up a few times. The chain combines TRBV19 with TRBJ1-3; no clear D. The germline V gene has CDR1 LNHDA and CDR2 SQIVND (reference sequence). This CDR3 region has 14 residues. The V and J ends lost 5 bases and 0 bases respectively, with 8 bases between them. The CDR3: CASSLRSSGNTIYF. In DNA form, the CDR3 reads TGTGCCAGTAGTTTGAGGAGCTCTGGAAACACCATATATTTT.

The CDR3 sequence is CASSYLAGRSRYEQFF. CDR3 coding DNA: TGTGCCAGCAGTTACCTTGCAGGCCGCTCGCGCTATGAGCAGTTCTTC. The chain joins TRBV6-5 to TRBJ2-1, with no clear D. This CDR3 has 16 residues. CDR1 and CDR2 (germline): MNHEY, SVGAGI. V dropped 2 bases and J dropped 8 bases, with 19 bases sitting between them.

The rearrangement joins TRBV2 to TRBJ1-2, with a weak D call TRBD1 (5 bases). Trimming stripped 4 bases from V and 4 bases from J, with 13 bases between. Looked up from germline, CDR1 is SNHLY and CDR2 is FYNNEI. The CDR3 is made up of 14 amino acids. CDR3 residues: CASSVQGLFYGYTF. CDR3 coding DNA: TGTGCCAGCAGTGTCCAGGGCCTCTTCTATGGCTACACCTTC.

V usage is TRBV6-6 and J usage is TRBJ2-5; weak D call: TRBD1 (5 bases). CDR3 length: 11 residues. Deletions cut 5 bases from V and 5 bases from J, with 6 bases between. Germline CDR1 and CDR2: MNHNY and SVGAGI (reference sequence). The CDR3 nucleotides read TGTGCCAGCAGTCCAGGGGAGACCCAGTACTTC. It codes for CASSPGETQYF.

The chain joins TRBV30 to TRBJ2-7, with D possibly matching TRBD2 (5 bases). Looked up from germline, CDR1 is GTSNPN and CDR2 is SVGIG (reference sequence). The V gene lost 4 bases and the J gene lost 2 bases, with 12 bases spanning the gap. This CDR3 spans 13 amino acids. The CDR3 DNA reads as TGTGCCTGGATGAGGGCCGGCGCCTACGAGCAGTACTTC. It encodes CAWMRAGAYEQYF.

The chain employs TRBV2 and TRBJ1-2; 8 positions agree with TRBD1. V gave up 9 bases and J gave up 3 bases; unmatched junction bases: 3. The V gene's germline CDR1 is SNHLY and CDR2 FYNNEI. CDR3 length: 12 amino acids. CDR3 coding DNA: TGTGCCAGGACGGGACAGGACTATGGCTACACCTTC. Translating gives CARTGQDYGYTF.

The chain is built from TRBV6-5 and TRBJ2-1; 11 bases are shared with TRBD1. The CDR3 length is 15 residues. The trim removed 6 bases at V and 7 bases at J, leaving 8 bases unmatched. CDR1 and CDR2 (germline): MNHEY, SVGAGI. CDR3 in amino acids: CASRKLGQGANEQFF. CDR3 coding DNA: TGTGCCAGCAGGAAGCTTGGACAGGGGGCAAATGAGCAGTTCTTC.

The J gene is TRBJ1-1, the V gene TRBV7-6, with TRBD1 matching over 9 bases. V lost 4 bases, J lost 3 bases, and 6 bases stayed unmatched. In germline, CDR1 is SGHVS, CDR2 FNYEAQ. This CDR3 is built from 15 residues. This CDR3 reads CASSSRTGDDTEAFF. The CDR3 DNA is TGTGCCAGCAGCTCCCGGACAGGGGACGACACTGAAGCTTTCTTT.

The chain links TRBV6-1 to TRBJ2-2, with 8 bases fitting TRBD2. With 4 bases clipped from V and 4 bases from J, the junction kept 8 bases outside the gene matches. Germline loops: CDR1 MNHNS, CDR2 SASEGT. This CDR3 contains 16 residues. CDR3 DNA sequence: TGTGCCAGCAGTGCCGTAGCGGGGTCGATCACCGGGGAGCTGTTTTTT. Translated, it gives CASSAVAGSITGELFF.

The J gene is TRBJ1-1, the V gene TRBV5-4; D gene unclear. This CDR3 has 15 residues. Per the germline V gene, CDR1 is SGHNT and CDR2 is YYREEE (reference sequence). V lost 2 bases and J lost 3, with 14 bases in between. CDR3 sequence: CASSFGLAEHTEAFF. The CDR3 DNA reads as TGTGCCAGCAGCTTCGGATTGGCGGAGCACACTGAAGCTTTCTTT. The entire variable domain, with the rest obtained from reference TRBV5-4 and TRBJ1-1, is as follows: ETGVTQSPTHLIKTRGQQVTLRCSSQSGHNTVSWYQQALGQGPQFIFQYYREEENGRGNFPPRFSGLQFPNYSSELNVNALELDDSALYLCASSFGLAEHTEAFFGQGTRLTVV.

The chain couples TRBV6-6 to TRBJ1-2; D unclear. This CDR3 is built from 12 residues. Deletions cut 6 bases from V and 0 bases from J, with 5 bases between. Germline V gene data show CDR1 as MNHNY and CDR2 as SVGAGI (reference sequence). CDR3 coding DNA: TGTGCCAGCAGATCAGCTAACTATGGCTACACCTTC. Translation: CASRSANYGYTF.

The chain is built from TRBV2 and TRBJ1-1; 8 nucleotides match TRBD1. This CDR3 is built from 13 residues. The germline gives CDR1 SNHLY, CDR2 FYNNEI. Trimming at V came to 5 bases and at J to 4 bases, leaving 3 bases not matched to a gene. The CDR3 bases are TGTGCCAGCAGTACAGGGGGTTTCACTGAAGCTTTCTTT. Residues: CASSTGGFTEAFF.

V and J are TRBV7-9 and TRBJ2-7; 7 nucleotides align to TRBD1. This CDR3 region has 8 residues. The V gene's germline CDR1 is SEHNR and CDR2 FQNEAQ (reference sequence). Here the CDR3 DNA reads TGTGCGACAGGGCCTCCCTACTTC. Translation: CATGPPYF.